These 24 T cell receptor beta chains came from one sample sequenced in a study of T-cell reconstitution after alpha-beta-depleted transplantation in children. Study-wide results and caveats: From newly produced T cells came most of the T-cell counts and diversity one year after transplant.

For these receptors, no antigen is known. The library targeted TCRbeta and was prepared with unique molecular identifiers. TCRdb processed the PCR reads anew with MiXCR; each CDR3 protein has one entry. In the table there are hundreds of thousands of distinct CDR3 sequences, about 7.3% of which are singletons. Sequencing was performed on peripheral blood, taken 360 days after TCRalphabeta/CD19-depleted stem cell transplant. The receptor source for this set is a female patient between 2 and 15 years old who had a stem cell transplant for Fanconi anemia, so the T cells may come from the graft donor.

This clonotype showed up many times. This chain uses TRBV12-3 or TRBV12-4 with TRBJ2-7; the D is unclear. There are 14 residues in the CDR3. Trimming left V 1 base short and J 1 base short, with 8 bases between. The CDR3 nucleotides read TGTGCCAGCAGTTTAGGATGGGGTTCCTACGAGCAGTACTTC. Translated, it gives CASSLGWGSYEQYF.

This clonotype showed up many times. V and J are TRBV5-1 and TRBJ2-2, with D maybe TRBD2 (5 bases). Trimming removed 4 bases from V and 0 bases from J, with 13 bases in between. CDR1 and CDR2 from the germline V gene are SGHRS and YFSETQ. The CDR3 is 16 amino acids. CDR3 coding DNA: TGCGCCAGCAGCCATTCCGGGATTCCGAACACCGGGGAGCTGTTTTTT. This translates into CASSHSGIPNTGELFF.

This clonotype was counted at least ten times. The chain employs TRBV5-1 and TRBJ2-3; tentatively, D is TRBD1 (6 bases). The CDR3 spans 14 residues. Germline assignment: CDR1 SGHRS and CDR2 YFSETQ. V was cut by 4 bases and J by 3 bases, with 12 bases left in between. In DNA, the CDR3 is TGCGCCAGCAGCCCATCCAGGGGAACAGATACGCAGTATTTT. Its protein is CASSPSRGTDTQYF.

This clonotype has a handful of counts. This chain uses TRBV2 with TRBJ2-6; 8 bases are a match to TRBD1. J lost 4 bases, V lost 4 bases, and 15 bases had no gene match. The CDR3 runs 19 residues. Germline values: CDR1 SNHLY, CDR2 FYNNEI. This CDR3 is CASSAYRAGGASGANVLTF. The DNA of the CDR3 is TGTGCCAGCAGTGCGTATCGGGCAGGGGGCGCTTCCGGGGCCAACGTCCTGACTTTC.

This clonotype was detected only a few times. The chain couples TRBV18 to TRBJ2-7; TRBD1 matches 8 bases. With 6 bases clipped from V and 3 bases from J, the junction kept 4 bases outside the gene matches. CDR3 length: 13 residues. Germline CDR1 and CDR2: KGHSH and LQKENI. CDR3 loop: CASSRTGRYEQYV. The CDR3 DNA follows: TGTGCCAGCTCGAGGACAGGGCGCTACGAGCAGTACGTC.

The chain uses TRBV5-6 and TRBJ1-2; 9 nucleotides match TRBD1. The V and J ends lost 4 bases and 3 bases, in that order; junction bases with no gene match: 7. This CDR3 comprises 15 residues. Per the germline V gene, CDR1 is SGHDT and CDR2 is YYEEEE. The DNA of the CDR3 is TGTGCCAGCAGCGTTGGGACAGGGACATACTATGGCTACACCTTC. Its translation: CASSVGTGTYYGYTF.

Only a few counts were recorded for this clonotype. The V call is TRBV11-2, the J call TRBJ2-7; D ambiguous. The CDR3 is made up of 13 amino acids. Looked up from germline, CDR1 is SGHAT and CDR2 is FQNNGV. Trimming shortened V by 2 bases and J by 7 bases, and 12 bases separated the two germline ends. This chain's CDR3 is CASSLRQDVEQYV. In DNA, the CDR3 is TGTGCCAGCAGCTTAAGGCAGGATGTTGAGCAGTACGTC.

J is TRBJ2-3 and V is TRBV6-1; 7 positions agree with TRBD1. V lost 5 bases to trimming and J lost 2 bases; unmatched junction nucleotides: 7. The CDR3 consists of 15 residues. Germline assignment: CDR1 MNHNS and CDR2 SASEGT. CDR3 in amino acids: CASSTGTAYTDTQYF. The CDR3 DNA is TGTGCCAGCAGTACCGGGACAGCCTACACAGATACGCAGTATTTT.

V gene TRBV25-1 combines with J gene TRBJ1-6; D may be TRBD1 (5 bases). The CDR3 totals 13 residues. The ends were cut back, 5 bases at V and 6 bases at J, with 8 bases in the middle. CDR1 and CDR2 from the germline V gene are MGHDK and SYGVNS. This chain's CDR3 is CASSRQPNSPLHF. As DNA, the CDR3 is TGTGCCAGCAGTCGACAGCCTAATTCACCCCTCCACTTT.

CDR3 nucleotide sequence: TGCAGTGCCCATTACCGGGACAATCGGCTCGGAGATTTTGGACCGCGGACCCAGTACTTC. Translated, it gives CSAHYRDNRLGDFGPRTQYF. The V and J genes are TRBV20-1 and TRBJ2-5; D may be TRBD1 (6 bases). The CDR3 loop spans 20 amino acids. Trimming cost V 6 bases and J 7 bases, with 39 bases left between them. CDR1 is DFQATT, CDR2 SNEGSKA, per germline (reference sequence).

This clonotype was recorded at least ten times. The chain recombines TRBV2 with TRBJ2-7; tentatively, D is TRBD2 (7 bases). With 4 bases removed from V and 2 bases from J, the gap between germline ends came to 12 bases. The V gene's germline CDR1 is SNHLY and CDR2 FYNNEI. There are 14 residues in the CDR3. The CDR3 nucleotides read TGTGCCAGCAGTGTGCGGGGGCCTCCCTACGAGCAGTACTTC. Translated, it gives CASSVRGPPYEQYF.

This clonotype came up many times. The chain couples TRBV5-1 to TRBJ2-7; 9 bases line up with TRBD1. The CDR3 contains 15 residues. Germline loops: CDR1 SGHRS, CDR2 YFSETQ. Trimming took 4 bases from V and 4 from J; bases not matched to a gene: 9. DNA for the CDR3: TGCGCCAGCAGCGCGTTACAGGGGACAGGGTACGAGCAGTACTTC. Translated, it gives CASSALQGTGYEQYF.

The chain employs TRBV3-1 and TRBJ2-7; D is unclear. Germline lookup yields CDR1 LGHDT and CDR2 YNNKEL (reference sequence). The V end lost 0 bases, the J end lost 6 bases, and 12 bases lay between the germline ends. This CDR3 is built from 14 residues. The CDR3 sequence is CASSQDHSPGEQYF. Here the CDR3 DNA reads TGTGCCAGCAGCCAAGATCATAGCCCGGGCGAGCAGTACTTC.

This rearrangement joins TRBV18 to TRBJ2-1; TRBD2 matches at 13 bases. The junction had 9 bases not matched to a gene; V was cut back by 1 base and J by 9 bases. The CDR3 consists of 17 residues. CDR1 and CDR2 from the germline V gene are KGHSH and LQKENI. The CDR3 sequence is CASSPLPGTSGAGEQFF. CDR3 coding DNA: TGTGCCAGCTCACCACTCCCAGGGACTAGCGGGGCTGGTGAGCAGTTCTTC.

This clonotype showed up many times. CDR3 in amino acids: CASSTLDGPNTEAFF. The CDR3 region has the DNA TGCGCCAGCAGCACCTTGGACGGGCCGAACACTGAAGCTTTCTTT. The chain carries TRBV5-1 and TRBJ1-1; D call uncertain. V lost 4 bases and J 1 base, leaving 14 bases between the germline ends. There are 15 residues in the CDR3. Looked up from germline, CDR1 is SGHRS and CDR2 is YFSETQ.

This chain uses TRBV5-5 with TRBJ1-4; perhaps TRBD1 as D (5 bases). The germline V gene has CDR1 SGHKS and CDR2 YYEKEE (reference sequence). V lost 5 bases and J 6 bases, leaving 14 bases between the germline ends. This CDR3 is built from 14 residues. The CDR3 nucleotides are TGTGCCAGCAGGCACGGGGCCCCCTATGAAAAACTGTTTTTT. Protein product: CASRHGAPYEKLFF.

Ten or more counts support this clonotype. The chain combines TRBV11-2 with TRBJ2-1, with TRBD1 as a possible D gene (5 bases). The V end lost 3 bases, the J end lost 9 bases, and 12 bases lay between the germline ends. The length of the CDR3 is 13 residues. The germline gives CDR1 SGHAT, CDR2 FQNNGV. The CDR3 spells CASSFPRRGEQFF. The CDR3 DNA sequence: TGTGCCAGCAGCTTCCCTAGAAGGGGTGAGCAGTTCTTC.

This clonotype was counted at least ten times. The chain uses TRBV7-2 and TRBJ1-3; D gene uncertain. The germline V gene has CDR1 SGHTA and CDR2 FQGNSA. Trimming pared 6 bases from V and 0 bases from J, leaving 12 bases between. The CDR3 extends over 15 amino acids. CDR3 sequence reads: CASRPPGISGNTIYF. In DNA, the CDR3 is TGTGCCAGCAGGCCCCCCGGTATCTCTGGAAACACCATATATTTT.

There are many counts of this clonotype. The V call is TRBV7-9, the J call TRBJ1-4; tentatively, D is TRBD1 (5 bases). Trimming pared 3 bases from V and 12 bases from J, leaving 11 bases between. Germline V gene sequence: CDR1 SEHNR, CDR2 FQNEAQ (reference sequence). The CDR3 is 12 residues long. The CDR3 reads CASSFGREELFF. The CDR3 DNA is TGTGCCAGCAGCTTCGGCAGGGAGGAACTGTTTTTT.

The chain is built from TRBV7-2 and TRBJ1-5; perhaps TRBD1 as D (5 bases). CDR3 size: 14 residues. The V gene's germline CDR1 is SGHTA and CDR2 FQGNSA. Trimming removed 5 bases from V and 5 bases from J, with 13 bases in between. Here the CDR3 DNA reads TGTGCCAGCAGCATCCGGGACGGCTATCAGCCCCAGCATTTT. This translates into CASSIRDGYQPQHF.

This clonotype was counted many times. The chain employs TRBV20-1 and TRBJ2-7, with D tentatively TRBD2 (5 bases). Germline V lookup: CDR1 DFQATT, CDR2 SNEGSKA (reference sequence). The CDR3 contains 11 residues. V was pared by 7 bases and J by 3 bases, with 10 bases between. This chain's CDR3 is CSGGSGYEQYF. The CDR3 coding sequence is TGCAGTGGGGGAAGCGGCTACGAGCAGTACTTC.

The chain couples TRBV29-1 to TRBJ1-2; 9 nucleotides align to TRBD1. This CDR3 contains 13 residues. The V gene end was trimmed by 6 bases and the J gene end by 3 bases; junction bases not matched to a gene: 5. Germline V gene sequence: CDR1 SQVTM, CDR2 ANQGSEA. CDR3 sequence: CSVDGQGHYGYTF. For the CDR3, the DNA is TGCAGCGTGGACGGACAGGGGCACTATGGCTACACCTTC.

This chain joins TRBV7-8 and TRBJ1-4; tentatively, D is TRBD1 (5 bases). Trimming stripped 3 bases from V and 7 bases from J, with 12 bases between. There are 14 residues in the CDR3. Germline V gives CDR1 SGHVS, CDR2 FQNEAQ. CDR3 residues: CASSFDSTSEKLFF. Written as DNA, the CDR3 is TGTGCCAGCAGCTTTGACAGCACGAGTGAAAAACTGTTTTTT.

This clonotype was detected a few times. The chain is built from TRBV6-5 and TRBJ2-4; maybe TRBD2 (7 bases). This CDR3 comprises 16 residues. Germline V lookup: CDR1 MNHEY, CDR2 SVGAGI. V shed 4 bases and J shed 1 base, with 14 bases lying between them. The CDR3 loop is CASSSAGALAKNIQYF. The CDR3, as DNA: TGTGCCAGCAGTTCGGCGGGGGCGTTGGCCAAAAACATTCAGTACTTC.